These 5 T cell receptor beta chains were sequenced from one sample in a study of siplizumab effects on memory and regulatory T cells. Measured with immunoSEQ multiplex PCR; TCRdb has only the in-frame clones, and not every one. The repertoire holds under 100,000 clones, with approximately 86% as singletons. Material: Tregs sorted from blood. Receptors were obtained from a human donor in good health.

The chain uses TRBV5-1 and TRBJ1-1, with a possible D match to TRBD1 (5 bases). There are 18 residues in the CDR3. The V end was cut by 0 bases, the J end by 0 bases, with 18 bases between. Germline V gives CDR1 SGHRS, CDR2 YFSETQ. CDR3 protein: CASSLAGGVEVMNTEAFF. The CDR3 DNA follows: TGCGCCAGCAGCTTGGCCGGGGGGGTCGAAGTCATGAACACTGAAGCTTTCTTT.

In DNA, the CDR3 is TGTGCCAGCAGCTTAGTGTTTGGGGCGCCGGGTGAAAAACTGTTTTTT. Protein sequence: CASSLVFGAPGEKLFF. V usage is TRBV7-8 and J usage is TRBJ1-4; a possible D gene is TRBD1 (5 bases). The germline V gene encodes CDR1 SGHVS and CDR2 FQNEAQ. CDR3 length: 16 amino acids. Trimming took off 1 base at V and 7 bases at J, with 16 bases between the two ends.

The V gene is TRBV6-6, the J gene TRBJ1-5; D gene uncertain. Per germline, CDR1 MNHNY and CDR2 SVGAGI (reference sequence). The CDR3 consists of 14 residues. The ends were cut back, 6 bases at V and 4 bases at J, with 13 bases in the middle. The CDR3 sequence: CASRFSGTNQPQHF. CDR3 sequence (DNA): TGTGCCAGCAGGTTCTCAGGCACTAATCAGCCCCAGCATTTT.

J is TRBJ2-3 and V is TRBV4-2; 7 positions match TRBD2. The CDR3 covers 16 residues. V shed 0 bases and J 1 base; nucleotides not matched to a gene: 4. Per the germline V gene, CDR1 is LGHNA and CDR2 is YNFKEQ. The CDR3 sequence is CASSQDPAGGTDTQYF. In DNA form, the CDR3 reads TGTGCCAGCAGCCAAGATCCGGCGGGGGGCACAGATACGCAGTATTTT.

The rearrangement joins TRBV29-1 to TRBJ1-1, with 10 bases that match TRBD1. With 7 bases clipped from V and 5 bases from J, the junction kept 4 bases outside the gene matches. Per germline, CDR1 SQVTM and CDR2 ANQGSEA. The CDR3 runs to 12 residues. The CDR3 DNA follows: TGCAGCGCAGGACAGGGGGGAACTGAAGCTTTCTTT. Amino acids: CSAGQGGTEAFF.